A selection of T cell receptor beta chains follows, all from one sample in a study of beta chain features in type 1 diabetes. Some clones are missing from TCRdb's copy, which holds only in-frame ones; the method was immunoSEQ multiplex PCR. Counted here are around 350,000 clones, around 12% occurring once; the ten biggest clones make up around 0.015%. Sequenced: naive CD4+ T cells from blood. The receptors here all came from a young man in good health. CDR3s include the opening cysteine and the closing phenylalanine or tryptophan.

v_call: TRBV28; j_call: TRBJ2-7; cdr3_aa: CASSFPSGYEQYF
v_call: TRBV9; j_call: TRBJ2-3; cdr3_aa: CASSVGTSTDTQYF
v_call: TRBV27; j_call: TRBJ1-5; cdr3_aa: CASRREHGNQPQHF
v_call: TRBV23-1; j_call: NA; cdr3_aa: CASSPDRAYEQYF
v_call: TRBV9; j_call: TRBJ2-5; cdr3_aa: CASSVSETQYF
v_call: TRBV2; j_call: TRBJ2-3; cdr3_aa: CASSERLAGGTQYF
v_call: TRBV30; j_call: TRBJ2-3; cdr3_aa: CAWSRGGGASDTQYF
v_call: TRBV7-3; j_call: TRBJ2-3; cdr3_aa: CASSLIGPAGGSTDTQYF
v_call: TRBV28; j_call: TRBJ2-6; cdr3_aa: CASRSRRTGANVLTF
v_call: TRBV7-9; j_call: TRBJ1-1; cdr3_aa: CASSSRGNTNTEAFF
v_call: TRBV4-3; j_call: TRBJ1-1; cdr3_aa: CASSQDRTPAFF
v_call: TRBV9; j_call: TRBJ2-3; cdr3_aa: CASSVVAIDTQYF
v_call: TRBV28; j_call: TRBJ2-5; cdr3_aa: CASSMTSGGGAQYF
v_call: TRBV30; j_call: TRBJ2-5; cdr3_aa: CAWTSGGGTQYF
v_call: TRBV30; j_call: TRBJ1-1; cdr3_aa: CAWSGDRGNTEAFF
v_call: TRBV27; j_call: TRBJ2-3; cdr3_aa: CASSSPGGTDTQYF
v_call: TRBV4-2; j_call: TRBJ2-5; cdr3_aa: CASSQRSGGQETQYF
v_call: TRBV15; j_call: TRBJ2-5; cdr3_aa: CATSRAGTGRETQYF
v_call: TRBV7-9; j_call: TRBJ2-1; cdr3_aa: CASSSGQASSYNEQFF
v_call: TRBV7-2; j_call: TRBJ1-4; cdr3_aa: CASSLEGQGWEKLFF
v_call: TRBV7-9; j_call: TRBJ2-3; cdr3_aa: CASSSDGQGRDTQYF
v_call: TRBV7-3; j_call: TRBJ2-2; cdr3_aa: CASSPTGPNTGELFF
v_call: TRBV13; j_call: TRBJ2-7; cdr3_aa: CASSLVAGEQYF
v_call: TRBV28; j_call: TRBJ1-5; cdr3_aa: CASGIIGGNQPQHF
v_call: TRBV2; j_call: TRBJ1-5; cdr3_aa: CASSESYSNQPQHF
v_call: TRBV28; j_call: TRBJ2-1; cdr3_aa: CASSQSGGRAVDEQFF
v_call: TRBV11-1; j_call: TRBJ1-1; cdr3_aa: CASTRVMNTEAFF
v_call: TRBV5-1; j_call: TRBJ2-3; cdr3_aa: CASSHRGVTDTQYF
v_call: TRBV7-8; j_call: TRBJ2-1; cdr3_aa: CASSRSGGSYNEQFF
v_call: TRBV27; j_call: TRBJ2-5; cdr3_aa: CASSPLRGGAPETQYF
v_call: TRBV5-1; j_call: TRBJ2-3; cdr3_aa: CASSLGTGWNTDTQYF
v_call: TRBV7-9; j_call: TRBJ2-4; cdr3_aa: CASSLLARIQYF
v_call: TRBV11-3; j_call: TRBJ1-1; cdr3_aa: CAGLPGGVGEAFF
v_call: TRBV9; j_call: TRBJ1-6; cdr3_aa: CASSVRTGEDSPLHF
v_call: TRBV19; j_call: TRBJ2-1; cdr3_aa: CASMGRGTSYNEQFF
v_call: TRBV10-3; j_call: TRBJ1-2; cdr3_aa: CAISEGPPDGYTF
v_call: TRBV5-1; j_call: TRBJ1-1; cdr3_aa: CASSTGTGGTEAFF
v_call: TRBV7-9; j_call: TRBJ1-1; cdr3_aa: CASSPWRNTEAFF
v_call: TRBV30; j_call: TRBJ2-3; cdr3_aa: CAWSVQGREQYF
v_call: TRBV13; j_call: TRBJ2-1; cdr3_aa: CASSLGRAGGMDEQFF
v_call: TRBV28; j_call: TRBJ2-7; cdr3_aa: CASSLLVHEQYF
v_call: TRBV30; j_call: TRBJ2-2; cdr3_aa: CAWGGGGELFF
v_call: TRBV10-3; j_call: TRBJ2-7; cdr3_aa: CAISDLAISYEQYF
v_call: TRBV5-4; j_call: TRBJ2-7; cdr3_aa: CASSLGGSGGRYEQYF
v_call: TRBV7-2; j_call: TRBJ1-1; cdr3_aa: CASSFVGVTEAFF
v_call: TRBV18; j_call: TRBJ1-4; cdr3_aa: CASSRDRENEKLFF
v_call: TRBV30; j_call: TRBJ2-3; cdr3_aa: CAWSAGHERSDTQYF
v_call: TRBV10-3; j_call: TRBJ2-7; cdr3_aa: CAIPMGLAGVGLYEQYF
v_call: TRBV7-2; j_call: TRBJ2-7; cdr3_aa: CASSLVADSYEQYF
v_call: TRBV28; j_call: TRBJ1-5; cdr3_aa: CASSSDRGYQPQHF
v_call: TRBV27; j_call: TRBJ2-3; cdr3_aa: CASSSSLGTDTQYF
v_call: TRBV18; j_call: TRBJ1-5; cdr3_aa: CASSPLGTGGDLNQPQHF
v_call: TRBV7-9; j_call: TRBJ2-5; cdr3_aa: CASSSEGVGETQYF
v_call: TRBV5-1; j_call: TRBJ2-3; cdr3_aa: CASSPWDRERDTQYF
v_call: TRBV10-3; j_call: TRBJ1-1; cdr3_aa: CAISEPTGQPGDTEAFF
v_call: TRBV15; j_call: TRBJ2-5; cdr3_aa: CATSRRGETQYF